A selection of T cell receptor beta chains follows, all from one sample in a study of blood T cell repertoires in COVID-19. Method: immunoSEQ multiplex PCR; TCRdb's copy keeps in-frame clones and lacks some. The data show about 200,000 clones, around 88% seen once. The sequencing input was peripheral blood. All receptors derive from a woman aged 45-65 years with acute or convalescent COVID-19. The CDR3 runs from the conserved cysteine through the conserved F or W. The D gene is left open where the match is weak. Rows may omit the clone size; those that give it use once, few, many or a size class.

j_call	v_call	cdr3_length	clone_size	d_call	cdr3_aa	cdr3_nt
TRBJ2-2	TRBV11-3	16	NA	TRBD2	CASSRASSGGTGELFF	TGTGCCAGCAGCCGTGCTTCTAGCGGAGGCACCGGGGAGCTGTTTTTT
TRBJ2-2	TRBV18	17	NA	NA	CASSPAVGGRASGELFF	TGTGCCAGCTCACCGGCAGTTGGGGGCCGCGCATCGGGGGAGCTGTTTTTT
TRBJ2-5	TRBV5-1	16	NA	TRBD1	CASSTQGQGRGETQYF	TGCGCCAGCAGCACCCAGGGACAGGGAAGGGGAGAGACCCAGTACTTC
TRBJ1-4	TRBV5-6	15	NA	TRBD1	CASSLEGQANEKLFF	TGTGCCAGCAGCTTGGAGGGACAGGCTAATGAAAAACTGTTTTTT
TRBJ2-1	TRBV13	15	NA	NA	CASSSDSNSYNEQFF	TGTGCCAGCAGCTCGGACTCAAATTCCTACAATGAGCAGTTCTTC
TRBJ2-1	TRBV27	20	NA	TRBD2	CASSSPGLAGGLLSYNEQFF	TGTGCCAGCAGTTCACCGGGACTAGCGGGAGGGTTACTGTCCTACAATGAGCAGTTCTTC
TRBJ2-3	TRBV6-4	14	NA	NA	CASSDQGKADTQYF	TGTGCCAGCAGTGACCAGGGAAAAGCGGATACGCAGTATTTT
TRBJ2-2	TRBV5-1	17	NA	TRBD2	CASSSSFLAGSSQELFF	TGCGCCAGCAGCTCTTCCTTCTTAGCGGGGAGCTCCCAGGAGCTGTTTTTT
TRBJ2-5	TRBV5-1	14	NA	TRBD1	CASSPGQGQETQYF	TGCGCCAGCAGCCCGGGACAGGGACAAGAGACCCAGTACTTC
TRBJ1-1	TRBV6-6	13	NA	NA	CASSRLPGTEAFF	TGTGCCAGCAGCCGATTGCCCGGCACTGAAGCTTTCTTT
TRBJ2-7	TRBV7-9	17	NA	TRBD2	CASSVPLTSEVSYEQYF	TGTGCCAGCAGCGTACCCCTAACTAGCGAAGTCTCCTACGAGCAGTACTTC
TRBJ1-1	TRBV5-1	14	NA	TRBD1	CASSLWDSGTEAFF	TGCGCCAGCAGCCTCTGGGACAGTGGCACTGAAGCTTTCTTT
TRBJ1-2	TRBV28	17	NA	TRBD1	CASSPLGQGTPNYGYTF	TGTGCCAGCAGTCCACTGGGACAGGGGACCCCTAACTATGGCTACACCTTC
TRBJ2-7	TRBV13	16	NA	TRBD2	CASSGRLAGGLREQYF	TGTGCCAGCAGCGGCCGACTAGCGGGAGGCCTACGCGAGCAGTACTTC
TRBJ2-2	TRBV15	14	NA	TRBD1	CATSGGQGSGELFF	TGTGCCACCAGCGGGGGACAGGGATCCGGGGAGCTGTTTTTT
TRBJ1-3	TRBV5-1	14	NA	NA	CASSLAGRGNTIYF	TGCGCCAGCAGCTTGGCCGGGAGGGGAAACACCATATATTTT
TRBJ2-7	TRBV11-2	15	NA	NA	CASSLNRLISYEQYF	TGTGCCAGCAGCTTAAACCGACTCATCTCCTACGAGCAGTACTTC
TRBJ2-3	TRBV29-1	13	NA	NA	CSVDLQGTDTQYF	TGCAGCGTTGATCTACAGGGCACAGATACGCAGTATTTT
TRBJ2-7	TRBV11-2	14	once	TRBD2	CASSISGHQGEQYF	TGTGCCAGCAGCATTAGCGGGCATCAAGGCGAGCAGTACTTC
TRBJ2-4	TRBV11-2	16	NA	TRBD2	CASSSARLAAKNIQYF	TGTGCCAGCAGCTCAGCCCGACTAGCGGCCAAAAACATTCAGTACTTC
TRBJ1-1	TRBV19	14	NA	NA	CASSFGREYTEAFF	TGTGCCAGTAGTTTCGGCAGGGAATACACTGAAGCTTTCTTT
TRBJ2-5	TRBV29-1	13	NA	NA	CSVPPQGGETQYF	TGCAGCGTGCCCCCCCAAGGAGGGGAGACCCAGTACTTC
TRBJ1-3	TRBV5-1	15	NA	NA	CASSWGGSSGNTIYF	TGCGCCAGCAGCTGGGGTGGGAGCTCTGGAAACACCATATATTTT
TRBJ1-2	TRBV7-2	17	NA	NA	CASSGAHGAGDFYGYTF	TGTGCCAGCAGCGGAGCGCACGGGGCGGGGGATTTCTATGGCTACACCTTC
TRBJ2-1	TRBV29-1	16	NA	NA	CSVVALRALLYNEQFF	TGCAGCGTTGTAGCCCTCAGGGCCCTCCTATACAATGAGCAGTTCTTC
TRBJ1-1	TRBV18	14	NA	NA	CASSPGGGRTEAFF	TGTGCCAGCTCACCAGGGGGCGGAAGGACTGAAGCTTTCTTT
TRBJ2-3	TRBV3-1/TRBV3-2	14	NA	NA	CASSRGRDTDTQYF	TGTGCCAGCAGTCGAGGGCGTGACACAGATACGCAGTATTTT
TRBJ2-3	TRBV24-1	15	NA	TRBD1	CATSDSGTGPDTQYF	TGTGCCACCAGTGACTCCGGGACAGGGCCAGATACGCAGTATTTT
TRBJ2-1	TRBV2	14	NA	TRBD2	CASMRTSFYNEQFF	TGTGCCAGCATGAGGACTAGTTTCTACAATGAGCAGTTCTTC
TRBJ1-5	TRBV19	14	NA	NA	CASSMLGAGQPQHF	TGTGCCAGTAGTATGTTGGGGGCAGGTCAGCCCCAGCATTTT
TRBJ2-7	TRBV6-5	14	NA	TRBD1	CASSRDRFSYEQYF	TGTGCCAGCAGTAGGGACAGGTTCTCCTACGAGCAGTACTTC
TRBJ1-1	TRBV30	14	few	NA	CARRPGAPNTEAFF	TGTGCCCGCCGCCCAGGGGCCCCGAACACTGAAGCTTTCTTT
TRBJ2-1	TRBV9	15	NA	NA	CASSVVGAEYNEQFF	TGTGCCAGCAGCGTAGTAGGAGCGGAGTACAATGAGCAGTTCTTC
TRBJ1-4	TRBV5-6	15	NA	NA	CASSLGPQGHEKLFF	TGTGCCAGCAGCTTGGGCCCCCAGGGGCATGAAAAACTGTTTTTT